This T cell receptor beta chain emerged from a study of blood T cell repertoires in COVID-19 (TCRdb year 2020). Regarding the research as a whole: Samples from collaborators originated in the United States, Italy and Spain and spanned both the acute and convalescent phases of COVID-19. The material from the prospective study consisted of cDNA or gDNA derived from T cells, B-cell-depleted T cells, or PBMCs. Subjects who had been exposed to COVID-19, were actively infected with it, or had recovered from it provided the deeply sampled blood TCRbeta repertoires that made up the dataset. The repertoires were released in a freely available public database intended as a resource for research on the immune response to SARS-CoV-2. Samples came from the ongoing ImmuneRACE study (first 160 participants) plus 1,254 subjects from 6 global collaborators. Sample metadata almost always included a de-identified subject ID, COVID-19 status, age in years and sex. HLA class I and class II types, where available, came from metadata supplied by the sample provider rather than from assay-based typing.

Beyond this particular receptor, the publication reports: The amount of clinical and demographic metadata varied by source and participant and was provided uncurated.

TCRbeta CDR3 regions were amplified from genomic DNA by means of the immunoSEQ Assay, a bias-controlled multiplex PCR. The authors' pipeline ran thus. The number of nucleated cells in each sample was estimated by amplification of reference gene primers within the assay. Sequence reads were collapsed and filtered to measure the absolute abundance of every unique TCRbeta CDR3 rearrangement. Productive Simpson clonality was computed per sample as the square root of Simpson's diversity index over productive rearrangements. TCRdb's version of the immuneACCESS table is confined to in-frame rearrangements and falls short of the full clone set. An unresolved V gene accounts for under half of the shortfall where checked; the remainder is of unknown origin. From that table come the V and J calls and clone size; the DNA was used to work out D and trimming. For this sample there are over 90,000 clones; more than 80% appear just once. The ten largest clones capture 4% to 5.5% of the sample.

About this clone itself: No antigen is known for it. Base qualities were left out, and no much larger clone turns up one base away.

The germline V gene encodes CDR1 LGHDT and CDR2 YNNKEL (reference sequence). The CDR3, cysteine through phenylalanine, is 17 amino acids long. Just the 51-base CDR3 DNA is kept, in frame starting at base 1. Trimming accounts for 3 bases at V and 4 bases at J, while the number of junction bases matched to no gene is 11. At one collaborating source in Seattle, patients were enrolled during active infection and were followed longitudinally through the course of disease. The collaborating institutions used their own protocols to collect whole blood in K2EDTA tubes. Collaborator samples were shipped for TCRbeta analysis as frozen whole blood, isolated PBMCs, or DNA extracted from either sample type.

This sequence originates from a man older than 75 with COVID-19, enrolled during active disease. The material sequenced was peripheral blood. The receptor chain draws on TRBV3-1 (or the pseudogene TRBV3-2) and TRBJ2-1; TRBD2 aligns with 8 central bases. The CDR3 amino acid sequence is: CASSHPLGTRAYNEQFF. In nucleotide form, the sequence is TGTGCCAGCAGCCATCCCCTGGGGACTAGAGCTTACAATGAGCAGTTCTTC.